What follows describes a single T cell receptor (beta chain). The target antigen is unknown. These data come from a study of blood T cells in healthy people across ages. Study conclusions and caveats: From one million sequenced T cells, diversity estimates were lower bounds.

V lost 2 bases, J lost 5 bases, and 15 bases lay in between. Germline CDR1 MGHRA, CDR2 YSYEKL. This CDR3 comprises 15 residues. Using a J-beta primer mix together with a sample-barcoded 5' primer, a second PCR was run for about 6 to 12 cycles. A template-switch adaptor containing 12 random nucleotides labeled each cDNA molecule. A single record per CDR3 protein comes from TCRdb applying MiXCR to the 5' RACE reads. The repertoire holds around 1.7 million distinct CDR3 sequences, with under 30% as singletons. The chain combines TRBV4-1 with TRBJ1-1, with TRBD1 as a possible D gene (5 bases). Specimen: blood. The source of this sequence is a woman aged 25 to 39 in good health. The CDR3 sequence: CASSQRSGGTTEAFF. CDR3 sequence (DNA): TGCGCCAGCAGCCAACGGTCCGGGGGGACGACTGAAGCTTTCTTT.